These 25 T cell receptor beta chains originate from one sample sequenced in a study of regulatory T cells in long-lasting Graves disease. Time point defined: newly diagnosed GD, antithyroid drugs for less than 3 months. RNA extracted from PBMCs served as the sequencing template. The TCR beta library used iRepertoire HTBI primers with Arm-PCR amplification of CDR3. TCRdb re-called the multiplex PCR reads through MiXCR, storing one row per CDR3 protein. Of 450,000 to 650,000 distinct CDR3 sequences in the sample, roughly a sixth were seen once. The same sample was also used in a study of T cells in Graves' hyperthyroidism and ophthalmopathy.

Sequenced here: peripheral blood mononuclear cells (PBMCs), sampled at new diagnosis, from a patient treated with antithyroid drugs. The receptors here all came from a woman aged 35-60 years with Graves disease.

This clonotype came up many times. The chain employs TRBV19 and TRBJ1-1; the D gene is possibly TRBD1 (5 bases). Per germline, CDR1 LNHDA and CDR2 SQIVND (reference sequence). Trimming took 8 bases from V and 5 from J, leaving 15 bases between them. The CDR3 is made up of 13 amino acids. This chain's CDR3 is CASRESQGTEAFF. CDR3 DNA sequence: TGTGCCAGTCGGGAAAGCCAGGGTACTGAAGCTTTCTTT.

V is TRBV14 and J is TRBJ1-6; D is undetermined. Germline CDR1 and CDR2: SGHDN and FVKESK. The V gene lost 3 bases and the J gene lost 7 bases, with 10 bases spanning the gap. The CDR3 contains 14 residues. The CDR3 nucleotides read TGTGCCAGCAGCCAGGCGGTCGCAAATTCACCCCTCCACTTT. This encodes CASSQAVANSPLHF.

The chain employs TRBV6-1 and TRBJ1-5, with no clear D. V lost 3 bases and J lost 1, with 10 bases in between. This CDR3 contains 15 residues. Germline V gives CDR1 MNHNS, CDR2 SASEGT. The CDR3 coding sequence is TGTGCCAGCAGTGACCAGAGAGAAAGCAATCAGCCCCAGCATTTT. Translated, it gives CASSDQRESNQPQHF.

The chain combines TRBV12-3 or TRBV12-4 with TRBJ2-3, with a weak D call TRBD2 (5 bases). CDR3 length equals 13 residues. V gave up 3 bases and J gave up 2 bases, with 6 bases separating them. CDR3 amino acids: CASSFRDTDTQYF. The CDR3 region has the DNA TGTGCCAGCAGTTTCCGGGACACAGATACGCAGTATTTT.

This clonotype was seen ten or more times. The genes are TRBV7-9 and TRBJ1-1; weak D call: TRBD1 (5 bases). Trimming removed 2 bases from V and 4 bases from J, with 11 bases in between. Germline CDR1 SEHNR, CDR2 FQNEAQ (reference sequence). The length of the CDR3 is 14 residues. CDR3 DNA sequence: TGTGCCAGCAGCTTACCAGGGAAAGGCACTGAAGCTTTCTTT. Translating it yields CASSLPGKGTEAFF.

This clonotype was detected many times. V and J are TRBV29-1 and TRBJ2-5, with D perhaps matching TRBD2 (6 bases). V was pared by 8 bases and J by 4 bases, with 20 bases between. CDR3 length equals 14 residues. CDR1 and CDR2 from the germline V gene are SQVTM and ANQGSEA. The CDR3 DNA follows: TGCAGCATCAGACGGACGACCGGGGGAGAGACCCAGTACTTC. Translating gives CSIRRTTGGETQYF. Drawing the rest from reference TRBV29-1 and TRBJ2-5, the complete variable domain is SAVISQKPSRDICQRGTSLTIQCQVDSQVTMMFWYRQQPGQSLTLIATANQGSEATYESGFVIDKFPISRPNLTFSTLTVSNMSPEDSSIYLCSIRRTTGGETQYFGPGTRLLVL.

This clonotype was counted many times. The J gene is TRBJ1-3, the V gene TRBV12-3 or TRBV12-4, with a possible D match to TRBD1 (5 bases). The CDR3 consists of 12 residues. Trimming stripped 6 bases from V and 12 bases from J, with 15 bases between. The CDR3 spells CASRGTSVDIYF. The CDR3 DNA reads TGTGCCAGCAGGGGGACTTCCGTAGACATATATTTT.

In this sample, this clonotype turned up many times. The chain carries TRBV5-1 and TRBJ1-1; D gene uncertain. The CDR3 sequence is 15 residues long. The V gene's germline CDR1 is SGHRS and CDR2 YFSETQ. With 4 bases removed from V and 7 bases from J, the gap between germline ends came to 20 bases. CDR3 sequence: CASSPTGVGLLEAFF. The CDR3 bases are TGCGCCAGCAGCCCGACGGGAGTCGGGCTACTTGAAGCTTTCTTT.

The table lists this clonotype with a few counts. The chain carries TRBV10-3 and TRBJ2-7; D is ambiguous. The V end lost 0 bases, the J end lost 4 bases, and 4 bases lay between the germline ends. The CDR3 totals 12 residues. CDR1 ENHRY and CDR2 SYGVKD come from the germline V gene. As DNA, the CDR3 is TGTGCCATCAGTGAGTCTATGTACGAGCAGTACTTC. Amino acid sequence: CAISESMYEQYF.

Many counts were recorded for this clonotype. The rearrangement links TRBV11-2 to TRBJ1-1; tentative D call: TRBD1 (5 bases). The germline CDR1 and CDR2 sequences are SGHAT and FQNNGV. The CDR3 is 14 residues long. The germline V and J ends were trimmed by 4 bases and 6 bases, with 15 bases remaining between them. CDR3 coding DNA: TGTGCCAGCAGCTACAAGGGGCAAATTGCTGAAGCTTTCTTT. This encodes CASSYKGQIAEAFF.

This clonotype was counted only a few times. This chain joins TRBV27 and TRBJ2-5, with 13 positions matching TRBD2. Germline trimming cut 2 bases from V and 3 bases from J; bases unmatched to any gene: 15. The CDR3 sequence is 20 residues long. Germline CDR1 is MNHEY and CDR2 is SMNVEV (reference sequence). The chain's CDR3 is CASSLKTPGTSGVVEETQYF. DNA for the CDR3: TGTGCCAGCAGTTTAAAAACTCCCGGGACTAGCGGGGTAGTAGAAGAGACCCAGTACTTC.

This clonotype was recorded many times. The V gene is TRBV5-4, the J gene TRBJ1-1, with 7 bases matching TRBD1. The CDR3 contains 14 residues. The J segment lost 3 bases and the V segment lost 3 bases, leaving 5 bases of the junction unmatched. The germline gives CDR1 SGHNT, CDR2 YYREEE (reference sequence). The CDR3 sequence: CASSWGTADTEAFF. CDR3 sequence (DNA): TGTGCCAGCAGCTGGGGGACAGCAGACACTGAAGCTTTCTTT.

This clonotype was detected many times. The V call is TRBV2, the J call TRBJ2-1; D is unclear. V was trimmed by 4 bases and J by 3 bases, leaving 7 bases between them. This CDR3 spans 13 amino acids. CDR1 and CDR2 from the germline V gene are SNHLY and FYNNEI. CDR3 in DNA: TGTGCCAGCAGTGGAGAGAACTACAATGAGCAGTTCTTC. It specifies CASSGENYNEQFF. Complete variable domain (other parts from reference TRBV2 and TRBJ2-1): EPEVTQTPSHQVTQMGQEVILRCVPISNHLYFYWYRQILGQKVEFLVSFYNNEISEKSEIFDDQFSVERPDGSNFTLKIRSTKLEDSAMYFCASSGENYNEQFFGPGTRLTVL.

The V gene is TRBV19, the J gene TRBJ1-5; possibly TRBD1 for D (6 bases). The V and J ends lost 6 bases and 9 bases respectively, with 12 bases between them. Germline V CDR1 and CDR2: LNHDA, SQIVND (reference sequence). The CDR3 has 12 residues. CDR3: CASRTGLRPQHF. The CDR3 DNA reads TGTGCCAGTAGGACAGGCCTTAGGCCCCAGCATTTT.

J is TRBJ2-1 and V is TRBV7-8; the D gene is possibly TRBD1 (6 bases). Trimming removed 1 base from V and 7 bases from J, with 14 bases in between. The CDR3 has 15 residues. Germline-derived CDR1 and CDR2 are SGHVS and FQNEAQ. The DNA for the CDR3 is TGTGCCAGCAGCTTAGAGGGGGTGGACTTTAATGAGCAGTTCTTC. Its translation: CASSLEGVDFNEQFF.

This clonotype occurred many times. The chain is built from TRBV9 and TRBJ1-5; D is undetermined. Deletions cut 0 bases from V and 0 bases from J, with 4 bases between. Germline V lookup: CDR1 SGDLS, CDR2 YYNGEE. This CDR3 comprises 14 residues. The CDR3 DNA follows: TGTGCCAGCAGCGTAGCCATTAGCAATCAGCCCCAGCATTTT. This codes for CASSVAISNQPQHF.

There are many counts of this clonotype. V gene TRBV9 combines with J gene TRBJ1-4, with D hard to call. This CDR3 contains 15 residues. The V and J ends lost 3 bases and 0 bases respectively, with 9 bases between them. The germline gives CDR1 SGDLS, CDR2 YYNGEE. Here the CDR3 reads CASSETSSTNEKLFF. The CDR3, as DNA: TGTGCCAGCAGCGAAACTAGCTCAACTAATGAAAAACTGTTTTTT.

This clonotype occurred many times. CDR3 loop: CASSLHRDSYGYTF. The CDR3 nucleotides are TGTGCCAGCAGCTTGCACAGGGATAGCTATGGCTACACCTTC. The V call is TRBV11-3, the J call TRBJ1-2; D possibly corresponds to TRBD1 (6 bases). The length of the CDR3 is 14 residues. V gave up 3 bases and J gave up 4 bases, with 12 bases separating them. CDR1 and CDR2 from the germline V gene are SGHNT and YENEEA.

This clonotype was picked up a small number of times. The genes are TRBV2 and TRBJ2-1; the match to TRBD1 covers 7 bases. The DNA matches TRBJ2-5 better at its end, which makes the J call doubtful. The CDR3 totals 14 residues. Germline V gives CDR1 SNHLY, CDR2 FYNNEI. This CDR3 reads CASSVYRGWKTQYF. CDR3 sequence (DNA): TGTGCCAGCAGTGTATACAGGGGTTGGAAGACCCAGTACTTC.

In this sample, this clonotype turned up a few times. V and J are TRBV20-1 and TRBJ2-2, with 8 positions matching TRBD1. V gave up 5 bases and J gave up 0 bases; unmatched junction bases: 5. This CDR3 has 15 amino acids. Germline CDR1 DFQATT, CDR2 SNEGSKA (reference sequence). This CDR3 is CSASQGGPNTGELFF. The CDR3 DNA reads TGCAGTGCTTCACAGGGGGGCCCGAACACCGGGGAGCTGTTTTTT.

This clonotype was picked up many times. The chain has TRBV7-3 and TRBJ2-5; D call uncertain. CDR3 length: 14 amino acids. V was clipped by 0 bases and J by 0 bases, with 5 bases between them. Germline assignment: CDR1 SGHTA and CDR2 FQGTGA. As DNA, the CDR3 is TGTGCCAGCAGCTTAACAGCCGACCAAGAGACCCAGTACTTC. Protein product: CASSLTADQETQYF.

This clonotype was picked up a small number of times. This chain uses TRBV20-1 with TRBJ1-5; tentatively, D is TRBD1 (5 bases). The CDR3 is made up of 12 amino acids. The V and J ends lost 3 bases and 13 bases respectively, with 16 bases between them. Germline CDR1 is DFQATT and CDR2 is SNEGSKA (reference sequence). The CDR3 loop reads CSASGGEGHQHF. Here the CDR3 DNA reads TGCAGTGCTAGCGGGGGGGAGGGGCATCAGCATTTT.

Ten or more counts support this clonotype. The V and J genes are TRBV12-3 or TRBV12-4 and TRBJ2-3, with 7 positions matching TRBD2. Unmatched junction bases numbered 10, after V lost 9 bases and J lost 4 bases. This CDR3 has 14 amino acids. The CDR3 sequence is CASRRAGTSDTQYF. The CDR3 DNA follows: TGTGCCAGTAGAAGAGCGGGGACTTCAGATACGCAGTATTTT.

The genes are TRBV30 and TRBJ1-5; D unclear. The CDR3 has 13 amino acids. Trimming stripped 1 base from V and 5 bases from J, with 9 bases between. The germline CDR1 and CDR2 sequences are GTSNPN and SVGIG (reference sequence). CDR3 sequence (DNA): TGTGCCTGGAGTGCCGGGAGTTATCAGCCCCAGCATTTT. It yields the protein CAWSAGSYQPQHF. The full variable domain, in which reference TRBV30 and TRBJ1-5 provide the parts outside the CDR3, is SQTIHQWPATLVQPVGSPLSLECTVEGTSNPNLYWYRQAAGRGLQLLFYSVGIGQISSEVPQNLSASRPQDRQFILSSKKLLLSDSGFYLCAWSAGSYQPQHFGDGTRLSIL.

This clonotype came up many times. This chain links TRBV30 with TRBJ2-3; 9 nucleotides align to TRBD2. The V and J ends lost 2 bases and 2 bases, in that order; junction bases with no gene match: 5. Germline CDR1 reads GTSNPN; CDR2 reads SVGIG (reference sequence). This CDR3 comprises 15 residues. The CDR3 loop is CAWSIGTSPTDTQYF. The CDR3 DNA reads TGTGCCTGGAGTATAGGGACTAGCCCCACAGATACGCAGTATTTT.